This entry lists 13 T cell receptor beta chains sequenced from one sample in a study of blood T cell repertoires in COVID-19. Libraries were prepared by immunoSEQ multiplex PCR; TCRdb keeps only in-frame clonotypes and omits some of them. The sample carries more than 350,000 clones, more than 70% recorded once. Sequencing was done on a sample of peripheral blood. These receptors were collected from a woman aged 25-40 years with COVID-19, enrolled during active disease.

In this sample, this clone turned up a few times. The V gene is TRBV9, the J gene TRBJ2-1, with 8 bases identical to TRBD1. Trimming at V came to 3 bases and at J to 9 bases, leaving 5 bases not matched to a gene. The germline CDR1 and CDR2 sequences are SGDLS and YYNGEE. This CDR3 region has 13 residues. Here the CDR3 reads CASSGQGRGEQFF. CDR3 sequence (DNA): TGTGCCAGCAGCGGACAGGGGAGAGGTGAGCAGTTCTTC.

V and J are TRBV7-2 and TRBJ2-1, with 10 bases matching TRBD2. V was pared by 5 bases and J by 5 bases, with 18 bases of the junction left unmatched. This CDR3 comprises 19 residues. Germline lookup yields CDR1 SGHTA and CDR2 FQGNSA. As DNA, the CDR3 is TGTGCCAGCAGCCATCGGGCTAGCGGGGGCCAATTCTTCGACAATGAGCAGTTCTTC. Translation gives CASSHRASGGQFFDNEQFF.

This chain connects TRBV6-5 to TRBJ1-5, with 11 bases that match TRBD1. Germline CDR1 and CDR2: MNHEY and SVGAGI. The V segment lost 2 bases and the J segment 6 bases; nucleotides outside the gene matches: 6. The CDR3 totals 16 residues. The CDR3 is CASSYRYGTGGQPQHF. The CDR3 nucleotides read TGTGCCAGCAGTTACCGCTATGGGACAGGGGGTCAGCCCCAGCATTTT.

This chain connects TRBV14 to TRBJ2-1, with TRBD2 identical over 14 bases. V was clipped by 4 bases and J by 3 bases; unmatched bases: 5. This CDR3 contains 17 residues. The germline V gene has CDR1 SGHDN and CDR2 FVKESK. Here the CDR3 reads CASSLGLAGGGYNEQFF. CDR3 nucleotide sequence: TGTGCCAGCAGCCTTGGACTAGCGGGAGGCGGCTACAATGAGCAGTTCTTC.

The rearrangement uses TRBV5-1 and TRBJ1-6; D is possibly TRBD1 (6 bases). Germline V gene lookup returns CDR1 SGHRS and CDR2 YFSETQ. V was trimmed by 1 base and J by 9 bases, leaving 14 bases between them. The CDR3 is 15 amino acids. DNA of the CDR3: TGCGCCAGCAGCTTGTTGGGGGCCGAGGGTTCACCCCTCCACTTT. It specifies CASSLLGAEGSPLHF.

The CDR3 here is CASSEERTASQNIQYF. The CDR3, as DNA: TGTGCCAGCAGTGAGGAGCGGACAGCTAGCCAAAACATTCAGTACTTC. The genes are TRBV2 and TRBJ2-4; maybe TRBD1 (6 bases). Germline V lookup: CDR1 SNHLY, CDR2 FYNNEI. The CDR3 is made up of 16 amino acids. V shed 3 bases and J shed 5 bases, with 17 bases lying between them.

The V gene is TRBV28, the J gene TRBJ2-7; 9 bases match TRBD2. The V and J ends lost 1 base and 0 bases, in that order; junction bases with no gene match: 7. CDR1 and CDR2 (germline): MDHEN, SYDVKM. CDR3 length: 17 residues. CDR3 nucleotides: TGTGCCAGCAGTTTATACCGCGGGAGGGGGAGCTCCTACGAGCAGTACTTC. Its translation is CASSLYRGRGSSYEQYF.

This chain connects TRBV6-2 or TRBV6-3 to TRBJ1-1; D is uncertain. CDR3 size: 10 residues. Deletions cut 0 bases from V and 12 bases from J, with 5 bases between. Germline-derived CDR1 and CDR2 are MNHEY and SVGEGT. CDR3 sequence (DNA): TGTGCCAGCAGTTACTCTCCTTCTTTCTTT. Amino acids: CASSYSPSFF.

The CDR3 sequence is CASSGTGANEKLFF. The CDR3 DNA reads TGCGCCAGCAGCGGGACAGGGGCTAATGAAAAACTGTTTTTT. The V and J genes are TRBV4-1 and TRBJ1-4; 10 bases line up with TRBD1. From germline, CDR1 is MGHRA and CDR2 YSYEKL. The CDR3 contains 14 residues. V lost 5 bases, J lost 3 bases, and 0 bases stayed unmatched.

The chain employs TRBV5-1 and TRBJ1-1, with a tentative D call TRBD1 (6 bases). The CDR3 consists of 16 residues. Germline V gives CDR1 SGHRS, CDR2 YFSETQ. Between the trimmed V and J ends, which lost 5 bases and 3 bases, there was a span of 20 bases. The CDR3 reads CASRNNWGGGYTEAFF. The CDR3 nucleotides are TGCGCCAGCAGGAATAATTGGGGAGGGGGGTACACTGAAGCTTTCTTT.

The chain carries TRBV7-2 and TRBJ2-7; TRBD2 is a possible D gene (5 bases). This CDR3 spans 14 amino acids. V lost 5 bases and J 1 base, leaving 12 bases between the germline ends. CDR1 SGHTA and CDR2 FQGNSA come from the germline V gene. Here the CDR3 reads CASSAGEGSYEQYV. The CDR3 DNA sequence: TGTGCCAGCAGCGCCGGAGAGGGATCCTACGAGCAGTACGTC.

CDR3 sequence: CASSPQGEWANEQFF. CDR3 DNA sequence: TGCGCCAGCAGCCCACAGGGGGAGTGGGCGAATGAGCAGTTCTTC. V gene TRBV4-1 combines with J gene TRBJ2-1; 8 positions match TRBD1. Germline loops: CDR1 MGHRA, CDR2 YSYEKL. The CDR3 is made up of 15 amino acids. V lost 4 bases to trimming and J lost 7 bases; unmatched junction nucleotides: 9.

CDR3 coding DNA: TGTGCCTGGAGTGTACTTCCTAGTAGGTACAATGAGCAGTTCTTC. Its translation: CAWSVLPSRYNEQFF. V is TRBV30 and J is TRBJ2-1; D is undetermined. V was pared by 0 bases and J by 4 bases, with 13 bases between. Germline loops: CDR1 GTSNPN, CDR2 SVGIG (reference sequence). The CDR3 runs 15 residues.